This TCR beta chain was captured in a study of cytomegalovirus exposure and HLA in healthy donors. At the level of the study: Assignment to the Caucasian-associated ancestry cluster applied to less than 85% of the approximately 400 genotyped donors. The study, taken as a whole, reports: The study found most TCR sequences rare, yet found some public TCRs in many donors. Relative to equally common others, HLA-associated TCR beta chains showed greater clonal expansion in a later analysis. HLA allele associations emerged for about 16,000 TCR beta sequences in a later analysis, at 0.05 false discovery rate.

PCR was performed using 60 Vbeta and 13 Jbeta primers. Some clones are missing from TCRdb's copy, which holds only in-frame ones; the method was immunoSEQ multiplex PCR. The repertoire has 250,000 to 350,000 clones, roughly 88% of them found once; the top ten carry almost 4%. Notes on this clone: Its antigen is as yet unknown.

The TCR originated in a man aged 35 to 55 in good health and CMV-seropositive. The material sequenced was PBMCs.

The CDR3 DNA is TGTGCCAGCTCCAGAACAGAGGCTTCAGGGGAAGCTTTCTTT. Amino acids: CASSRTEASGEAFF. The chain employs TRBV18 and TRBJ1-1; D may be TRBD1 (5 bases). Germline CDR1 and CDR2: KGHSH and LQKENI. CDR3 length equals 14 residues. The germline V and J ends were trimmed by 6 bases and 8 bases, with 19 bases remaining between them.